Shown below are 20 T cell receptor beta chains from a single sample sequenced in a study of Graves' ophthalmopathy and Graves' hyperthyroidism. The TCR beta CDR3 regions underwent amplification from RNA transcripts. First-round RT-PCR employed HTBI primers, with a second-round multiplex PCR after it. TCRdb analysed the multiplex PCR reads with MiXCR anew, one entry per CDR3 protein. Of about 550,000 distinct CDR3 sequences listed, roughly 40% are singletons. The sample consisted of peripheral blood or thyroid tissue (not recorded which). These receptors were taken from an adult man with Graves' hyperthyroidism.

This clonotype appeared many times. The chain recombines TRBV20-1 with TRBJ1-1; TRBD1 matches at 8 bases. CDR1 is DFQATT and CDR2 is SNEGSKA in the germline V gene (reference sequence). The length of the CDR3 is 13 residues. J lost 4 bases, V lost 3 bases, and 4 bases had no gene match. CDR3 coding DNA: TGCAGTGCTAGTGAGGACAGGGCCACTGAAGCTTTCTTT. Amino acids: CSASEDRATEAFF.

The rearrangement uses TRBV7-6 and TRBJ1-2; 8 nucleotides match TRBD1. From germline, CDR1 is SGHVS and CDR2 FNYEAQ. This CDR3 has 14 amino acids. The V gene end was trimmed by 6 bases and the J gene end by 7 bases; junction bases not matched to a gene: 10. Written as DNA, the CDR3 is TGTGCCAGCAGTCGAGGACAGGGAATGAGTGGCTACACCTTC. It specifies CASSRGQGMSGYTF.

This clonotype was picked up many times. The J gene is TRBJ1-6, the V gene TRBV9; the match to TRBD1 covers 11 bases. CDR1 SGDLS and CDR2 YYNGEE come from the germline V gene. The CDR3 is 18 amino acids. The V and J ends lost 0 bases and 4 bases, in that order; junction bases with no gene match: 6. Here the CDR3 reads CASSVDRGQGAYNSPLHF. For the CDR3, the DNA is TGTGCCAGCAGCGTAGATCGAGGACAGGGGGCATATAATTCACCCCTCCACTTT.

On this clonotype itself: The junction departs from germline at one end; a sequencing error may be responsible. The genes are TRBV2 and TRBJ2-7; TRBD1 is a possible D gene (6 bases). Germline V CDR1 and CDR2: SNHLY, FYNNEI. The CDR3 runs to 15 residues. The CDR3 protein is CASKKGPGASYEQYF. In DNA, the CDR3 is TGTGCCAGCAAGAAGGGCCCAGGGGCTTCCTATGAGCAGTACTTC.

The table lists this clonotype with many counts. The V and J genes are TRBV6-6 and TRBJ1-2; D is undetermined. V was trimmed by 0 bases and J by 4 bases, leaving 12 bases between them. CDR3 length: 15 amino acids. The germline V gene has CDR1 MNHNY and CDR2 SVGAGI (reference sequence). The CDR3 DNA reads TGTGCCAGCAGTTACTCGTTGGATCAGACCTATGGCTACACCTTC. Its protein product is CASSYSLDQTYGYTF.

V and J are TRBV7-9 and TRBJ2-7; 7 nucleotides align to TRBD2. Germline CDR1 SEHNR, CDR2 FQNEAQ (reference sequence). After removal of 6 bases from V and 5 bases from J, the junction contained 16 bases not matched to a gene. The CDR3 runs to 16 residues. The CDR3 region has the DNA TGTGCCAGCAGTTCCCGTAGCGGGCCCCCCCCGGACGAGCAGTACTTC. Translated: CASSSRSGPPPDEQYF. Variable domain in full (rest from reference TRBV7-9 and TRBJ2-7): DTGVSQNPRHKITKRGQNVTFRCDPISEHNRLYWYRQTLGQGPEFLTYFQNEAQLEKSRLLSDRFSAERPKGSFSTLEIQRTEQGDSAMYLCASSSRSGPPPDEQYFGPGTRLTVT.

In DNA, the CDR3 is TGTGCCAGCAGTCCTCCTCCCGGGGGCGCGCGGGATGGCTACACCTTC. Its translation is CASSPPPGGARDGYTF. This sequence joins TRBV12-3 or TRBV12-4 and TRBJ1-2; D might be TRBD1 (6 bases). The CDR3 length is 16 residues. V was pared by 5 bases and J by 6 bases, with 22 bases between.

The gene calls are TRBV20-1 and TRBJ2-5, with D possibly being TRBD1 (5 bases). CDR1 DFQATT and CDR2 SNEGSKA come from the germline V gene (reference sequence). This CDR3 has 14 residues. The CDR3 nucleotides read TGCAGCTCCCTCCGACTGCTGGGGCGGGAGACCCAGTACTTC. It codes for CSSLRLLGRETQYF.

This clonotype occurred a few times. The genes are TRBV7-6 and TRBJ2-7; tentative D call: TRBD1 (5 bases). CDR3 length: 16 residues. CDR1 SGHVS and CDR2 FNYEAQ come from the germline V gene. The ends were cut back, 6 bases at V and 2 bases at J, with 20 bases in the middle. CDR3 nucleotide sequence: TGTGCCAGCAGTCCATCCTGGGGCAGGACAACCTACGAGCAGTACTTC. Translated: CASSPSWGRTTYEQYF.

Here the CDR3 DNA reads TGTGCCAGCAGTTACACGGGAGATGAGCAGTTCTTC. Residues: CASSYTGDEQFF. The rearrangement uses TRBV2 and TRBJ2-7; TRBD2 might be the D (6 bases). The J call may be wrong; the DNA end is better matched by TRBJ2-1. Germline V gene lookup returns CDR1 SNHLY and CDR2 FYNNEI. The CDR3 covers 12 residues.

The chain uses TRBV5-6 and TRBJ2-7, with TRBD2 matching over 13 bases. This CDR3 comprises 16 residues. Trimming cost V 3 bases and J 4 bases; bases outside gene matches: 7. The germline CDR1 and CDR2 sequences are SGHDT and YYEEEE. The CDR3, as DNA: TGTGCCAGCAGCTCCCAGACTAGCGGGAGGTTTTACGAGCAGTACTTC. Translated: CASSSQTSGRFYEQYF.

This clonotype showed up many times. The chain combines TRBV7-9 with TRBJ2-7, with D possibly being TRBD1 or TRBD2 (5 bases each). Germline V gene lookup returns CDR1 SEHNR and CDR2 FQNEAQ (reference sequence). V was pared by 4 bases and J by 0 bases, with 16 bases between. The CDR3 contains 16 residues. The CDR3, as DNA: TGTGCCAGCAGCTGGGGACCGCTGGACATCTCCTACGAGCAGTACTTC. This sequence encodes CASSWGPLDISYEQYF.

This clonotype came up many times. The V call is TRBV15, the J call TRBJ1-6; 10 positions agree with TRBD1. Germline V lookup: CDR1 LNHNV, CDR2 YYDKDF (reference sequence). Unmatched junction bases numbered 5, after V lost 0 bases and J lost 9 bases. The CDR3 sequence is 16 residues long. The CDR3 sequence: CATSRDIGTGVSPLHF. The CDR3 bases are TGTGCCACCAGCAGAGATATTGGGACAGGGGTTTCACCCCTCCACTTT. The full variable domain, rest sourced from reference TRBV15 and TRBJ1-6, is DAMVIQNPRYQVTQFGKPVTLSCSQTLNHNVMYWYQQKSSQAPKLLFHYYDKDFNNEADTPDNFQSRRPNTSFCFLDIRSPGLGDTAMYLCATSRDIGTGVSPLHFGNGTRLTVT.

The chain joins TRBV27 to TRBJ2-5, with unresolved D. This CDR3 has 14 amino acids. Germline V gene sequence: CDR1 MNHEY, CDR2 SMNVEV (reference sequence). V was trimmed by 1 base and J by 7 bases, leaving 13 bases between them. CDR3 amino acids: CASSLLPVGRTQYF. CDR3 in DNA: TGTGCCAGCAGTTTATTGCCAGTAGGTCGGACCCAGTACTTC.

The sample holds a few counts of this clonotype. The chain carries TRBV12-3 or TRBV12-4 and TRBJ1-2, with D uncertain. There are 14 residues in the CDR3. V was trimmed by 5 bases and J by 4 bases, leaving 14 bases between them. CDR3 protein: CASSPVADRYGYTF. The CDR3 coding sequence is TGTGCCAGCAGTCCAGTGGCGGACCGCTATGGCTACACCTTC.

The chain uses TRBV18 and TRBJ2-5; 10 bases map to TRBD1. The CDR3 is 16 amino acids. The V gene end was trimmed by 3 bases and the J gene end by 5 bases; junction bases not matched to a gene: 9. Germline lookup yields CDR1 KGHSH and CDR2 LQKENI. The CDR3 DNA is TGTGCCAGCTCACCGGGACAGGGGAGGTTAGGCGAGACCCAGTACTTC. It yields the protein CASSPGQGRLGETQYF.

V is TRBV15 and J is TRBJ2-5; perhaps TRBD2 as D (6 bases). V was clipped by 8 bases and J by 5 bases, with 18 bases between them. This CDR3 has 14 residues. Looked up from germline, CDR1 is LNHNV and CDR2 is YYDKDF (reference sequence). In nucleotides, the CDR3 is TGTGCCACCCGGGAAGGGAGGCCCGGGGAGACCCAGTACTTC. Residues: CATREGRPGETQYF.

The CDR3 reads CAISELMPAPGANVLTF. CDR3 DNA sequence: TGTGCCATCAGTGAGTTAATGCCAGCTCCTGGGGCCAACGTCCTGACTTTC. This rearrangement joins TRBV10-3 to TRBJ2-6; D gene unclear. Germline V gene data show CDR1 as ENHRY and CDR2 as SYGVKD. V lost 1 base to trimming and J lost 2 bases, with 12 bases between them. CDR3 length: 17 amino acids.

This clonotype was counted ten times or more. This chain uses TRBV5-1 with TRBJ2-7, with D possibly being TRBD2 (5 bases). CDR3 length equals 12 residues. V dropped 5 bases and J dropped 6 bases, with 12 bases sitting between them. CDR1 is SGHRS and CDR2 is YFSETQ in the germline V gene. The chain's CDR3 is CASRTPAGEQYF. For the CDR3, the DNA is TGCGCCAGCAGGACTCCTGCGGGCGAGCAGTACTTC.

V usage is TRBV7-9 and J usage is TRBJ2-2; perhaps TRBD2 as D (5 bases). This CDR3 is 15 amino acids long. The germline CDR1 and CDR2 sequences are SEHNR and FQNEAQ (reference sequence). V was cut by 4 bases and J by 1 base, with 10 bases left in between. The CDR3 sequence: CASSSQDWNTGELFF. The CDR3 bases are TGTGCCAGCAGCTCCCAGGACTGGAACACCGGGGAGCTGTTTTTT.